The present T cell receptor beta chain was sequenced within a study of cytomegalovirus exposure and HLA in healthy donors. As for the study in general: It was reported in a later analysis that the 95 to 150 validation repertoires used the same platform as the approximately 670 first-cohort repertoires.

CDR3 size: 14 residues. The germline V gene encodes CDR1 GTSNPN and CDR2 SVGIG (reference sequence). Germline trimming cut 7 bases from V and 6 bases from J; bases unmatched to any gene: 15. This clone is a singleton in its sample. Its cognate antigen is unknown. The assay was immunoSEQ multiplex PCR, and TCRdb's table has in-frame clones only and misses some. This table has about 110,000 clones, 70% to 85% appearing once. Notes on the study in general: Whilst most TCR sequences proved rare, a subset of public TCRs occurred across many donors. For cytomegalovirus status, the classifier reportedly gave diagnoses with high specificity and sensitivity.

This chain links TRBV30 with TRBJ2-7, with TRBD1 matching 7 bases. This clonotype was obtained from a woman aged 18-29 years in good health and CMV-seronegative. Sequencing input: PBMCs. CDR3 protein: CASEGASDRAEQYF. The CDR3 bases are TGTGCCTCCGAGGGGGCCTCCGATCGAGCCGAGCAGTACTTC.